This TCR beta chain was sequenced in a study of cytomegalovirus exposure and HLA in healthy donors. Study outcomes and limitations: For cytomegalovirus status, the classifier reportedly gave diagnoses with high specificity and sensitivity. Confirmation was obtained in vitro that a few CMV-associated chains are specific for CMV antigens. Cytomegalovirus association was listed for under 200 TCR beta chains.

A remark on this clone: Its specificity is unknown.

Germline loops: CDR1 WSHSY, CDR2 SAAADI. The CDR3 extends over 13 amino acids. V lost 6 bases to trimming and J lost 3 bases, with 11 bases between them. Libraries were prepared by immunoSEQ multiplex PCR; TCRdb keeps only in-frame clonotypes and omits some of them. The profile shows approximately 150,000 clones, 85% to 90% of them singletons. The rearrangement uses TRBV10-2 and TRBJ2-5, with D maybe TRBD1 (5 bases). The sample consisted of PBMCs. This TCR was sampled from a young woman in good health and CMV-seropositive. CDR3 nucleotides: TGCGCCAGCAGGATGTTCAGGGAAGAGACCCAGTACTTC. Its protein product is CASRMFREETQYF.